The present entry profiles one T cell receptor (beta chain) with its context. CDR3 size: 16 residues. V was cut by 7 bases and J by 5 bases, with 21 bases left in between. Germline V gene sequence: CDR1 MDHEN, CDR2 SYDVKM. Assay used: immunoSEQ multiplex PCR; TCRdb lists only in-frame clones, some missing. The sample consists of some 210,000 clones, under 90% of them appearing once. The source of the sample is a study of blood T cell repertoires in COVID-19. V usage is TRBV28 and J usage is TRBJ2-1; a possible D gene is TRBD2 (6 bases). This clonotype was sampled from a man aged 60 to 75 who had recovered from COVID-19. Sequenced: peripheral blood. CDR3 in amino acids: CASTTNNGGGHNEQFF. The CDR3 DNA is TGTGCCAGCACCACTAATAACGGGGGAGGACACAATGAGCAGTTCTTC.